The rows below give T cell receptor beta chains drawn from one sample of a study of blood T cell repertoires in COVID-19. The table came from immunoSEQ multiplex PCR; TCRdb's copy has only in-frame clones and leaves some out. The sample contains 250,000 to 350,000 clones, 86% of which appear only once. The sample consisted of peripheral blood. The origin of the receptors is a woman in her forties or fifties with acute or convalescent COVID-19. CDR3s include the opening cysteine and the closing phenylalanine or tryptophan. D genes are given only for firm matches.

>NA|TRBV12-3/TRBV12-4|TRBJ2-7
CASSQGAAGCYF
>NA|TRBV6-5|TRBJ1-1
CASTLQGGPEAFF
>NA|TRBV2|TRBJ2-7
CASRKENPTEQYF
>TRBD2|TRBV4-1|TRBJ2-5
CASSQGVLAGSETQYF
>NA|TRBV30|TRBJ2-1
CAWSVRGGYYNEQFF
>TRBD2|TRBV7-2|TRBJ2-5
CASSLGGTNQETQYF
>TRBD2|TRBV11-2|TRBJ2-2
CASSLALAGGQTGELFF
>NA|TRBV27|TRBJ2-1
CASSIKGSTYNEQFF
>TRBD2|TRBV6-5|TRBJ2-3
CASSYVGGADTQYF
>NA|TRBV4-1|TRBJ1-5
CASRDFTGSNQPQHF
>TRBD2|TRBV29-1|TRBJ2-3
CSVELAGGPDTQYF
>TRBD1|TRBV5-1|TRBJ1-2
CASSERTGNYGYTF
>TRBD2|TRBV13|TRBJ2-1
CASSPTSGMGSEQFF
>TRBD1|TRBV28|TRBJ2-1
CASSLSQGVQFF
>NA|TRBV28|TRBJ2-7
CASSLGLPVSEQYF
>TRBD2|TRBV10-3|TRBJ2-1
CAISDNHGRTSGGNEQFF
>TRBD1|TRBV30|TRBJ1-2
CAWAGGTANYGYTF
>NA|TRBV3-1/TRBV3-2|TRBJ2-7
CASSLTRGGLYEQYF